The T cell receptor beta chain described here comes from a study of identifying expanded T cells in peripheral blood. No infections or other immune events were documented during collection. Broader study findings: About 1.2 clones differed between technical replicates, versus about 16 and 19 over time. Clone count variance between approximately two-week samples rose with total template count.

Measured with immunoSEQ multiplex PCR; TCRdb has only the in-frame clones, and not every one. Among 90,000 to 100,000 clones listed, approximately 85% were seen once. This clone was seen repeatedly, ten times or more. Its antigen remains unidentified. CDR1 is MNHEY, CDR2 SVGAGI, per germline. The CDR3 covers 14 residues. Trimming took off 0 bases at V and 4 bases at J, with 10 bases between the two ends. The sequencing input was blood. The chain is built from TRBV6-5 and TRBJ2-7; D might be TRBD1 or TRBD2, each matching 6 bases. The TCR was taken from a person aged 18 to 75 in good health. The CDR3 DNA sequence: TGTGCCAGCAGTTACTCACAGGGACTGTACGAGCAGTACTTC. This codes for CASSYSQGLYEQYF.